The clone carrying this TCR beta chain has a handful of counts. The sample originates from a study of regulatory T cells in long-lasting Graves disease. The time point here: newly diagnosed GD, antithyroid drugs for less than 3 months. RNA from PBMCs was the source of the TCR library. EDTA tubes were used for drawing about 9 milliliters of peripheral blood. Library construction for TCR beta used iRepertoire HTBI primers and Arm-PCR of CDR3 regions. TCRdb analysed the multiplex PCR reads with MiXCR anew, one entry per CDR3 protein. The sample consists of about 360,000 distinct CDR3 sequences, 15% to 20% of them appearing once. In germline, CDR1 is DFQATT, CDR2 SNEGSKA (reference sequence). Trimming stripped 0 bases from V and 8 bases from J, with 4 bases between. The CDR3 loop spans 10 amino acids. The data also belong to a second study, concerning T cells in Graves' hyperthyroidism and ophthalmopathy. That paper states: Stable Graves' hyperthyroidism meant no ophthalmopathy progression within 18 months.

Sequencing used peripheral blood mononuclear cells (PBMCs), obtained at new diagnosis, from a patient treated with antithyroid drugs. This TCR derives from a woman aged 18-29 years with Graves disease. V is TRBV20-1 and J is TRBJ1-2; D uncertain. The CDR3 DNA reads as TGCAGTGCTAGAGAGGGAGGCTACACCTTC. Its translation is CSAREGGYTF.